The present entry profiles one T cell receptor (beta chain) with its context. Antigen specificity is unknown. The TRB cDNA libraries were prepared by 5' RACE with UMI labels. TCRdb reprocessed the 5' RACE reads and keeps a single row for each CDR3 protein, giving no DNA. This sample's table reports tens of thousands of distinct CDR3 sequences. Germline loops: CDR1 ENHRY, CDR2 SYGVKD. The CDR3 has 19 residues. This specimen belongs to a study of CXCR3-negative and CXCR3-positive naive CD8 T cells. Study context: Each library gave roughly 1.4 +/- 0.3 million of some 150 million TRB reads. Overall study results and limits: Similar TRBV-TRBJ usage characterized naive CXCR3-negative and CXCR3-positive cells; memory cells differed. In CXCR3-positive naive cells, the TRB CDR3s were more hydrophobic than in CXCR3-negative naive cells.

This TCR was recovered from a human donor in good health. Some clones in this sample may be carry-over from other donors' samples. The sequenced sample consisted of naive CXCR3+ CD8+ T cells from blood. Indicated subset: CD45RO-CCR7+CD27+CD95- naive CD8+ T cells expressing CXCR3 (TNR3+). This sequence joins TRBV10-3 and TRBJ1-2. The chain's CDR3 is CAISESRSIQGLSNYGYTF.